These 15 T cell receptor beta chains were sequenced from one sample in a study of blood T cell repertoires in COVID-19. The table came from immunoSEQ multiplex PCR; TCRdb's copy has only in-frame clones and leaves some out. Of approximately 10,000 clones detected, approximately 80% appear once; the ten largest clones hold 21%. The sample comprised peripheral blood. Receptors originate from a human donor in a cohort sampled during active COVID-19.

This sequence joins TRBV19 and TRBJ1-4; 7 nucleotides agree with TRBD1. The junction had 8 bases not matched to a gene; V was cut back by 9 bases and J by 4 bases. CDR1 and CDR2 (germline): LNHDA, SQIVND (reference sequence). The CDR3 is made up of 14 amino acids. CDR3 bases: TGTGCCAGCCGGACAGGACGTTTTAATGAAAAACTGTTTTTT. Translated: CASRTGRFNEKLFF.

This clone appeared a few times. The V call is TRBV24-1, the J call TRBJ2-2, with TRBD1 identical over 7 bases. CDR3 length: 16 amino acids. Germline loops: CDR1 KGHDR, CDR2 SFDVKD. The V segment lost 5 bases and the J segment 7 bases; nucleotides outside the gene matches: 12. The CDR3 here is CATSGASTGLVGELFF. The CDR3 DNA is TGTGCCACCAGTGGCGCCTCGACAGGGCTGGTCGGGGAGCTGTTTTTT.

This sequence joins TRBV7-2 and TRBJ2-7; TRBD1 aligns across 12 bases. The CDR3 is made up of 15 amino acids. With 3 bases clipped from V and 6 bases from J, the junction kept 6 bases outside the gene matches. CDR1 and CDR2 from the germline V gene are SGHTA and FQGNSA. DNA for the CDR3: TGTGCCAGCAGCTTCCGGGACAGGGGGCTTGGCGAGCAGTACTTC. Amino acids: CASSFRDRGLGEQYF.

The CDR3 DNA is TGTGCCAGCAGCTTGGATGGGACAGCAATCTCCTATAATTCACCCCTCCACTTT. This codes for CASSLDGTAISYNSPLHF. This rearrangement joins TRBV5-4 to TRBJ1-6; 7 bases are a match to TRBD1. CDR3 length equals 18 residues. Germline V gives CDR1 SGHNT, CDR2 YYREEE (reference sequence). The V gene end was trimmed by 0 bases and the J gene end by 0 bases; junction bases not matched to a gene: 6.

The J gene is TRBJ2-3, the V gene TRBV3-1 (or the pseudogene TRBV3-2); 9 bases match TRBD2. Germline values: CDR1 LGHDT, CDR2 YNNKEL (reference sequence). This CDR3 comprises 15 residues. Trimming removed 6 bases from V and 7 bases from J; junction bases left unmatched: 11. Here the CDR3 reads CASSAGGPLSYTQYF. In DNA, the CDR3 is TGTGCCAGCAGTGCGGGGGGGCCTTTATCCTATACGCAGTATTTT.

The chain combines TRBV2 with TRBJ1-5, with D possibly TRBD1 on 5 matching bases. Germline V gene data show CDR1 as SNHLY and CDR2 as FYNNEI. V dropped 4 bases and J dropped 4 bases, with 17 bases sitting between them. This CDR3 comprises 16 residues. As DNA, the CDR3 is TGTGCCAGCAGTGCGGGGGACTTACCACGGAATCAGCCCCAGCATTTT. This translates into CASSAGDLPRNQPQHF.

The chain uses TRBV5-4 and TRBJ2-1; D uncertain. The germline V and J ends were trimmed by 4 bases and 0 bases, with 8 bases remaining between them. The CDR3 runs to 14 residues. Per the germline V gene, CDR1 is SGHNT and CDR2 is YYREEE (reference sequence). CDR3 DNA: TGTGCCAGCAGCGGGCAGAGCTCCTACAATGAGCAGTTCTTC. Its translation: CASSGQSSYNEQFF.

This clone was observed a handful of times. The genes are TRBV21-1 and TRBJ1-2; TRBD1, as called in the table, went unchecked against the DNA. TRBV21-1 corresponds to a pseudogene. The CDR3 covers 14 residues. CDR3 sequence: CASSKVISGNGYTF. CDR3 in DNA: TGTGCCAGCAGCAAAGTTATATCAGGTAATGGCTACACCTTC.

The gene calls are TRBV2 and TRBJ1-1, with 12 bases lining up with TRBD1. The CDR3 has 17 amino acids. V dropped 6 bases and J dropped 6; count of bases not matched to a gene: 14. Per the germline V gene, CDR1 is SNHLY and CDR2 is FYNNEI. The CDR3 DNA is TGTGCCAGCAGCCTCGGGGGGACAGGGGGCTTGAAATCTGAAGCTTTCTTT. Protein: CASSLGGTGGLKSEAFF.

This rearrangement joins TRBV4-3 to TRBJ1-4; no firm D call. CDR3 length: 16 amino acids. Germline V lookup: CDR1 LGHNA, CDR2 YSLEER. The V and J ends lost 0 bases and 3 bases respectively, with 11 bases between them. The CDR3 is CASSQDRGTANEKLFF. CDR3 bases: TGCGCCAGCAGCCAAGATCGAGGCACGGCTAATGAAAAACTGTTTTTT.

The chain uses TRBV5-8 and TRBJ2-7; perhaps TRBD2 as D (5 bases). With 1 base removed from V and 6 bases from J, the gap between germline ends came to 8 bases. There are 12 residues in the CDR3. Germline-derived CDR1 and CDR2 are SGHTS and YDEGEE. The CDR3, as DNA: TGTGCCAGCAGCTTGTACCGGGGCGAGCAGTACTTC. Translation gives CASSLYRGEQYF.

The V call is TRBV6-5, the J call TRBJ1-1; 9 positions agree with TRBD1. Losses at the gene ends were 2 bases for V and 8 bases for J; bases not matched to a gene: 9. The CDR3 loop spans 15 amino acids. CDR1 and CDR2 from the germline V gene are MNHEY and SVGAGI. CDR3 loop: CASSYESTGGREAFF. The CDR3 DNA follows: TGTGCCAGCAGTTACGAGTCAACAGGGGGCAGGGAAGCTTTCTTT.

The CDR3: CARFHGANTGELFF. In DNA, the CDR3 is TGTGCCAGGTTCCACGGTGCGAACACCGGGGAGCTGTTTTTT. The chain carries TRBV7-3 and TRBJ2-2; D not certain. The V gene's germline CDR1 is SGHTA and CDR2 FQGTGA. V dropped 9 bases and J dropped 0 bases, with 11 bases sitting between them. This CDR3 is built from 14 residues.

The chain recombines TRBV4-1 with TRBJ1-2; 8 nucleotides align to TRBD1. J lost 8 bases, V lost 4 bases, and 12 bases had no gene match. This CDR3 comprises 15 residues. In germline, CDR1 is MGHRA, CDR2 YSYEKL. Here the CDR3 DNA reads TGCGCCAGCAGCCCTGGGGGGGCCAGGGGGCGCGGCTACACCTTC. This gives the protein CASSPGGARGRGYTF.

The genes are TRBV20-1 and TRBJ2-7; possibly TRBD2 for D (6 bases). This CDR3 has 17 residues. The germline V gene has CDR1 DFQATT and CDR2 SNEGSKA (reference sequence). Trimming shortened V by 3 bases and J by 0 bases, and 21 bases separated the two germline ends. In nucleotides, the CDR3 is TGCAGTGCTAGTCCCCTCAGTGGGCGGGGTCTCTCCTACGAGCAGTACTTC. It specifies CSASPLSGRGLSYEQYF.